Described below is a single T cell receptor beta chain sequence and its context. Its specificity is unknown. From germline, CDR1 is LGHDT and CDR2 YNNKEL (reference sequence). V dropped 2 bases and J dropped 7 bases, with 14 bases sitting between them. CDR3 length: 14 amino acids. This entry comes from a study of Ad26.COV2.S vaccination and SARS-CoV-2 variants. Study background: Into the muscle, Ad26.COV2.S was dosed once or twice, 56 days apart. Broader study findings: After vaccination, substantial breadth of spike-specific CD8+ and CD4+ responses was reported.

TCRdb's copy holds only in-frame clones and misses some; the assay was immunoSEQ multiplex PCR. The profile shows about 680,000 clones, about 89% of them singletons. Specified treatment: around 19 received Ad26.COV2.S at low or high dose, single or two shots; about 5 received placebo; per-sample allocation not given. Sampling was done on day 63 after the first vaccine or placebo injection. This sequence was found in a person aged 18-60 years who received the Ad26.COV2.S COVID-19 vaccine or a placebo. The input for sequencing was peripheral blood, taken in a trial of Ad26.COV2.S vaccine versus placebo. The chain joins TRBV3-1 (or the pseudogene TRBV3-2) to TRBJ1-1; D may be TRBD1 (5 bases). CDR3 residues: CASSQTGQTFEAFF. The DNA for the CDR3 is TGTGCCAGCAGCCAAACAGGACAAACTTTTGAAGCTTTCTTT.